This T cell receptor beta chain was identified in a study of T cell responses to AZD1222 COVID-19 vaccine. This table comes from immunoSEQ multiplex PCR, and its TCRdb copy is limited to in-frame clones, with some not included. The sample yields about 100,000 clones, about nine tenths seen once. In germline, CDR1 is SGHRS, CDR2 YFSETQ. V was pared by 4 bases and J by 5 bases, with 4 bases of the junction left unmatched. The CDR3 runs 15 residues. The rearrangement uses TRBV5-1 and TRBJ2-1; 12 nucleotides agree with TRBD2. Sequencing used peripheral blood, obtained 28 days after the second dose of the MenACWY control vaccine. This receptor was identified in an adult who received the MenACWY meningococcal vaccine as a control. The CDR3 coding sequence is TGCGCCAGCAGCCAAACTAGCGGGGGGAACAATGAGCAGTTCTTC. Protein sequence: CASSQTSGGNNEQFF. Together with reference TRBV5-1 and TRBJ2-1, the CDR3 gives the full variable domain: KAGVTQTPRYLIKTRGQQVTLSCSPISGHRSVSWYQQTPGQGLQFLFEYFSETQRNKGNFPGRFSGRQFSNSRSEMNVSTLELGDSALYLCASSQTSGGNNEQFFGPGTRLTVL.